This T cell receptor (beta chain) was documented in a study of stem cell transplantation in POMP-related autoinflammatory disease. Study conclusions and caveats: In patients with PRAID, every analyzed T-cell subset tended to show lower diversity and higher clonality.

Sequencing was performed with immunoSEQ multiplex PCR; in TCRdb, only in-frame clones are kept and a portion is missing. This sample carries roughly 70,000 clones, approximately 90% of them seen once, and the ten largest clones take about 0.66%. A word on this clone: The target antigen is unknown.

After removal of 2 bases from V and 1 base from J, the junction contained 10 bases not matched to a gene. The CDR3 is 17 amino acids. CDR1 and CDR2 from the germline V gene are MGHRA and YSYEKL. The sequenced sample was CD4+ T cells from PBMCs, obtained after stem cell transplantation. This TCR derives from a human patient with POMP-related autoinflammation and immune dysregulation (PRAID). Some of the T cells might come from the graft donor. This sequence joins TRBV4-1 and TRBJ2-7; TRBD1 aligns across 8 bases. The CDR3 DNA sequence: TGCGCCAGCAGCCAAAGGAGGCGTGGGACAGGATCCTACGAGCAGTACTTC. Its protein product is CASSQRRRGTGSYEQYF.